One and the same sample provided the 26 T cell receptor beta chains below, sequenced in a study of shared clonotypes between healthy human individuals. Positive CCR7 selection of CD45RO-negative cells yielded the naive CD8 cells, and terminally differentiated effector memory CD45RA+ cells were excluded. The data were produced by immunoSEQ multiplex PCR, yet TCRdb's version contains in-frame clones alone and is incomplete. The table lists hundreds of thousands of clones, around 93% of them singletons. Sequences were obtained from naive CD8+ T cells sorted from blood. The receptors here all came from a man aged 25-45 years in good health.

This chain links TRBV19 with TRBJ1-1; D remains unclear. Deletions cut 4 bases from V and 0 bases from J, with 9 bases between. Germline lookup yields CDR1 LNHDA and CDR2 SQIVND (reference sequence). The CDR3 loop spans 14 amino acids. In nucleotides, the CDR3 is TGTGCCAGTAGTACTTCGGGAATGAACACTGAAGCTTTCTTT. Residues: CASSTSGMNTEAFF.

Here the CDR3 reads CASSFELDTEAFF. The CDR3 DNA reads TGTGCCAGCAGCTTCGAGTTGGACACTGAAGCTTTCTTT. This chain connects TRBV5-6 to TRBJ1-1; D remains unclear. Looked up from germline, CDR1 is SGHDT and CDR2 is YYEEEE. V was trimmed by 2 bases and J by 3 bases, leaving 8 bases between them. The CDR3 spans 13 residues.

DNA of the CDR3: TGTGCCAGCAGCTTAGGGCTACTGCCCTCCTACGAGCAGTACTTC. Translated, it gives CASSLGLLPSYEQYF. The chain recombines TRBV11-2 with TRBJ2-7; D is uncertain. Germline V gene sequence: CDR1 SGHAT, CDR2 FQNNGV. V lost 1 base and J lost 0, with 10 bases in between. CDR3 length equals 15 residues.

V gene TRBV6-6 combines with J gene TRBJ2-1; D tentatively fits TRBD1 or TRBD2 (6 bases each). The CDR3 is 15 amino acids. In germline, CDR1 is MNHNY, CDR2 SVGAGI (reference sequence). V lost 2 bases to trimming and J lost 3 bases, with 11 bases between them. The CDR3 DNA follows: TGTGCCAGCAGTTACAAAGGGGGAGGCTACAATGAGCAGTTCTTC. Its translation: CASSYKGGGYNEQFF.

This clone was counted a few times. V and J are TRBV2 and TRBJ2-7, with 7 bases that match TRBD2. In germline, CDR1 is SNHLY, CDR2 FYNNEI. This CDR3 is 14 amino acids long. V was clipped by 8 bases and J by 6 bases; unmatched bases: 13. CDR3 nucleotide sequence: TGTGCCAGCGGGGAGTCCGGGACTAATCTCGAGCAGTACTTC. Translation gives CASGESGTNLEQYF. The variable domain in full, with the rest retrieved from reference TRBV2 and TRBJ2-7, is EPEVTQTPSHQVTQMGQEVILRCVPISNHLYFYWYRQILGQKVEFLVSFYNNEISEKSEIFDDQFSVERPDGSNFTLKIRSTKLEDSAMYFCASGESGTNLEQYFGPGTRLTVT.

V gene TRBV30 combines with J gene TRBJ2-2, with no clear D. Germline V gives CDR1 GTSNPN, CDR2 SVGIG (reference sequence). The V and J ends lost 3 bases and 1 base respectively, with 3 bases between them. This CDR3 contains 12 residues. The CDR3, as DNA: TGTGCCTGGAGGGTGAACACCGGGGAGCTGTTTTTT. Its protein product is CAWRVNTGELFF. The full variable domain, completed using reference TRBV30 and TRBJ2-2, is SQTIHQWPATLVQPVGSPLSLECTVEGTSNPNLYWYRQAAGRGLQLLFYSVGIGQISSEVPQNLSASRPQDRQFILSSKKLLLSDSGFYLCAWRVNTGELFFGEGSRLTVL.

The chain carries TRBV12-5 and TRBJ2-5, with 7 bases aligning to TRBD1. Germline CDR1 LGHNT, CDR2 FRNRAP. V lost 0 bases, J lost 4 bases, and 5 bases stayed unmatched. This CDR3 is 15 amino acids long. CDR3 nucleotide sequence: TGTGCTAGTGGTTTGGTAATGAGGGGGCGAGAGACCCAGTACTTC. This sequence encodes CASGLVMRGRETQYF.

CDR3 region: CASSSTSGGNTGELFF. The CDR3 nucleotides are TGTGCCAGCAGTTCAACTAGCGGCGGGAACACCGGGGAGCTGTTTTTT. The chain combines TRBV27 with TRBJ2-2; 8 bases line up with TRBD2. Germline trimming cut 4 bases from V and 1 base from J; bases unmatched to any gene: 5. CDR1 and CDR2 (germline): MNHEY, SMNVEV (reference sequence). The CDR3 has 16 amino acids.

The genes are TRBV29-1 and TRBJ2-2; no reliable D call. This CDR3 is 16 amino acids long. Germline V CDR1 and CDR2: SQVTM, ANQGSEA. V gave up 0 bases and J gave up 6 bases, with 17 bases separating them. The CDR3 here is CSVEDPSVPAPGELFF. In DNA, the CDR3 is TGCAGCGTTGAAGATCCAAGCGTCCCGGCCCCCGGGGAGCTGTTTTTT.

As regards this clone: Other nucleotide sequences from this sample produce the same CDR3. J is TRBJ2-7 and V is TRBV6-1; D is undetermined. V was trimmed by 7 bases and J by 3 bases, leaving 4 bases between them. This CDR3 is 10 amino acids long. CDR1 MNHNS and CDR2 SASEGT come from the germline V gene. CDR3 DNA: TGTGCCAGCAACAGCTACGAGCAGTACTTC. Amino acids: CASNSYEQYF.

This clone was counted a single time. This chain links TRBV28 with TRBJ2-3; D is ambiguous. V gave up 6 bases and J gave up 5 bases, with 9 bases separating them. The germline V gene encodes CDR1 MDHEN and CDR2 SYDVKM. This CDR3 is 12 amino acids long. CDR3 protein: CASSLWGDTQYF. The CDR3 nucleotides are TGTGCCAGCAGCCTATGGGGAGATACGCAGTATTTT.

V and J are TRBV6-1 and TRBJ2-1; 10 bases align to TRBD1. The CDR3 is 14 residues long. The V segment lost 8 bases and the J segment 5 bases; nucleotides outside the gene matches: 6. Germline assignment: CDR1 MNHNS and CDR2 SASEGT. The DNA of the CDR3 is TGTGCCAGCTCCGGGACAGGGGACCACAATGAGCAGTTCTTC. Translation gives CASSGTGDHNEQFF.

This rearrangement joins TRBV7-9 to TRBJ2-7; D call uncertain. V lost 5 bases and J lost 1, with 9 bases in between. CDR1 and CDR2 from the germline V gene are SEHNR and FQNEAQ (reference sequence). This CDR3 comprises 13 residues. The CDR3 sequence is CASSPPHSYEQYF. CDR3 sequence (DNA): TGTGCCAGCAGCCCACCCCATTCCTACGAGCAGTACTTC. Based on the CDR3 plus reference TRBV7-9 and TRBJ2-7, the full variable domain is DTGVSQNPRHKITKRGQNVTFRCDPISEHNRLYWYRQTLGQGPEFLTYFQNEAQLEKSRLLSDRFSAERPKGSFSTLEIQRTEQGDSAMYLCASSPPHSYEQYFGPGTRLTVT.

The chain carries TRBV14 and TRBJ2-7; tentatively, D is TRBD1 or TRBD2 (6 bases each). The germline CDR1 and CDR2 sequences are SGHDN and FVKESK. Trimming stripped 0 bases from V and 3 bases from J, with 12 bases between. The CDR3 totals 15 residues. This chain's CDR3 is CASSQDRGVYYEQYF. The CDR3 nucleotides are TGTGCCAGCAGCCAAGATAGGGGGGTCTACTACGAGCAGTACTTC.

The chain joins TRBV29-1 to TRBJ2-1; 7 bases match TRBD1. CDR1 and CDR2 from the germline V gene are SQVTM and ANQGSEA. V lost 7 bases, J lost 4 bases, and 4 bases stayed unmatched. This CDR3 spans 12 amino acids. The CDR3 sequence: CSAGTDYNEQFF. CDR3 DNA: TGCAGCGCCGGGACAGATTACAATGAGCAGTTCTTC.

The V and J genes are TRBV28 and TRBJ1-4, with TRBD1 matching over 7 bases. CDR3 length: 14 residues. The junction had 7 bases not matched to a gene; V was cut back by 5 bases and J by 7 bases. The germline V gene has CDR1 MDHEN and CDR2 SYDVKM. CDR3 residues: CASSTRGPVEKLFF. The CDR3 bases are TGTGCCAGCAGTACTAGGGGGCCGGTTGAAAAACTGTTTTTT.

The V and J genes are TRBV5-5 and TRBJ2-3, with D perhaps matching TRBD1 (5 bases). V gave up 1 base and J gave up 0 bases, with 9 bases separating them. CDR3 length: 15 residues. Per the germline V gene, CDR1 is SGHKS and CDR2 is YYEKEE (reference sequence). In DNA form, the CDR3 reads TGTGCCAGCAGCTTGTTGGGGCGAAGCACAGATACGCAGTATTTT. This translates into CASSLLGRSTDTQYF. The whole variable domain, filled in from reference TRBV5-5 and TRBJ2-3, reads DAGVTQSPTHLIKTRGQQVTLRCSPISGHKSVSWYQQVLGQGPQFIFQYYEKEERGRGNFPDRFSARQFPNYSSELNVNALLLGDSALYLCASSLLGRSTDTQYFGPGTRLTVL.

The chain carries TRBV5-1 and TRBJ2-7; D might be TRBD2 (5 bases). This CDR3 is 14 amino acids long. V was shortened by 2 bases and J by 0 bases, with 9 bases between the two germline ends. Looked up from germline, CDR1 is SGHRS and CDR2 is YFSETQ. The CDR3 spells CASSFGESSYEQYF. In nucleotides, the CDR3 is TGCGCCAGCAGCTTTGGGGAGAGCTCCTACGAGCAGTACTTC.

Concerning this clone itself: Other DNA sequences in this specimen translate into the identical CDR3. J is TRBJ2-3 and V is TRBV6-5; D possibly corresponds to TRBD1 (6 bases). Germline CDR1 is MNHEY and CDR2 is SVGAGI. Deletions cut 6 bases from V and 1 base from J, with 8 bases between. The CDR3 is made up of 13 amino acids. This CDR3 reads CASSSGGTDTQYF. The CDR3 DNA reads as TGTGCCAGCAGCTCAGGGGGCACAGATACGCAGTATTTT.

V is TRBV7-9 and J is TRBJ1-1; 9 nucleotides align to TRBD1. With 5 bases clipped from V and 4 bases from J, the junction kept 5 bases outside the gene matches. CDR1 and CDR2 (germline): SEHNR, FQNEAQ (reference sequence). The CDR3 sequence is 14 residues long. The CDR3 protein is CASSTGQGITEAFF. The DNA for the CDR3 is TGTGCCAGCAGCACAGGACAGGGGATCACTGAAGCTTTCTTT.

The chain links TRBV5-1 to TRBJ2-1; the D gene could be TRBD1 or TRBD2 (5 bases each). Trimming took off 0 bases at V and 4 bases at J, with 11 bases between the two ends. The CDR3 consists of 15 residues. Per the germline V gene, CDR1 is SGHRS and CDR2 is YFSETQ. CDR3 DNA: TGCGCCAGCAGCTTGGGGGCAGGGAGATACAATGAGCAGTTCTTC. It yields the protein CASSLGAGRYNEQFF.

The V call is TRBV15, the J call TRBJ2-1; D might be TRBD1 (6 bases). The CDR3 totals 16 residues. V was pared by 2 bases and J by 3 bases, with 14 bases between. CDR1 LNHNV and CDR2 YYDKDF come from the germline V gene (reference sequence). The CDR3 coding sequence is TGTGCCACCAGCAGACCTGACAGGCTAGACTACAATGAGCAGTTCTTC. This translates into CATSRPDRLDYNEQFF.

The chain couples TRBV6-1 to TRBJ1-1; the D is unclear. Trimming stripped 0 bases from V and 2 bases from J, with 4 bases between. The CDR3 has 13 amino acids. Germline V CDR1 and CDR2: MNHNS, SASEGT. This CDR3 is CASSEAGNTEAFF. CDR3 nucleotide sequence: TGTGCCAGCAGTGAAGCAGGAAACACTGAAGCTTTCTTT.

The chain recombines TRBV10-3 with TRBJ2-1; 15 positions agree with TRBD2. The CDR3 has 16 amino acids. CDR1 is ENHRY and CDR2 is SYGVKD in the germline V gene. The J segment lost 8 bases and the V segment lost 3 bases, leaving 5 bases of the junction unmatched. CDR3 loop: CAISEWGTSGRHEQFF. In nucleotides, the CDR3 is TGTGCCATCAGTGAATGGGGGACTAGCGGGAGGCATGAGCAGTTCTTC.

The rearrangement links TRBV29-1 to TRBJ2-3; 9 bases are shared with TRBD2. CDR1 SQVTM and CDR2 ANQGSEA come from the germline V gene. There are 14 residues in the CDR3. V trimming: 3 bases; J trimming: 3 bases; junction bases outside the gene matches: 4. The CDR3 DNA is TGCAGCGTTGAGACTAGCGGACCAACAGATACGCAGTATTTT. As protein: CSVETSGPTDTQYF.

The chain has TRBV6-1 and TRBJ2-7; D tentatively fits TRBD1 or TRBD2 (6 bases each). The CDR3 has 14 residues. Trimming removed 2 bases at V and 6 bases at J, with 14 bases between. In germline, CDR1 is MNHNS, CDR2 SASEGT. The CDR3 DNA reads TGTGCCAGCAGTGAACCTGTCGGGGGCGGCGAGCAGTACTTC. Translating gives CASSEPVGGGEQYF.